The source of this T cell receptor (beta chain) is a study of CD8 T cells in Susac syndrome. The sequenced target, TCR beta, came from blood CD8+ and CD4+ T cells. FACS was used to enrich TEMRA cells, whereas the CD8+ and CD4+ T cells were obtained by negative isolation. A quantity of about 0.45 to 1 ug RNA underwent reverse transcription using random hexamers. From the immunoSEQ multiplex PCR reads, TCRdb called clonotypes with MiXCR, one entry per CDR3 protein. Of 200,000 to 250,000 distinct CDR3 sequences listed, roughly 94% are singletons. Trimming removed 2 bases at V and 9 bases at J, with 14 bases between. This CDR3 spans 14 amino acids. Germline loops: CDR1 MNHEY, CDR2 SMNVEV (reference sequence).

The chain employs TRBV27 and TRBJ1-5, with D maybe TRBD1 (6 bases). This sequence originates from a human donor with multiple sclerosis. Specimen: CD4+ T cells from PBMCs. CDR3 loop: CASSLTTGGMPQHF. The CDR3, as DNA: TGTGCCAGCAGTTTAACGACAGGAGGGATGCCCCAGCATTTT.